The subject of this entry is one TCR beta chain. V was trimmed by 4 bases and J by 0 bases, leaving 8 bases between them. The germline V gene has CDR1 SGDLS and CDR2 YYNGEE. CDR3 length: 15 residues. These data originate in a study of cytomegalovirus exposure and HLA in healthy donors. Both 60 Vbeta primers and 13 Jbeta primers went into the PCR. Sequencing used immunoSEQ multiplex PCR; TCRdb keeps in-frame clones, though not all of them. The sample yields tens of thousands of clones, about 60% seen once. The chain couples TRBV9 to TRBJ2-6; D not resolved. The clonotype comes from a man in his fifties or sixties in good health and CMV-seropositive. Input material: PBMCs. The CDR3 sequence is CASSSRYSGANVLTF. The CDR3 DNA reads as TGTGCCAGCAGCTCGCGTTACTCTGGGGCCAACGTCCTGACTTTC.